This T cell receptor (beta chain) came from a study of T-cell reconstitution after alpha-beta-depleted transplantation in children. Unique molecular identifiers were used in preparing the TCRbeta library. One entry per CDR3 protein, called by TCRdb with MiXCR from the PCR reads. The data show 360,000 or so distinct CDR3 sequences, with roughly 20% seen just once and over 3.5% held by the top ten. Germline values: CDR1 LNHNV, CDR2 YYDKDF (reference sequence). The CDR3 loop spans 16 amino acids. V lost 6 bases, J lost 5 bases, and 11 bases stayed unmatched. The receptor comes from a human donor who donated a stem cell graft to a child with acute myeloid leukemia. The chain uses TRBV15 and TRBJ2-1; 9 bases are a match to TRBD1. Specimen: PBMCs from the stem cell graft donor, collected from the stem cell graft. Here the CDR3 DNA reads TGTGCCACCAGTAACAGGGGGCTCGCGTTTGACAATGAGCAGTTCTTC. Translation: CATSNRGLAFDNEQFF.